These 18 T cell receptor beta chains share one sample of origin, sequenced in a study of cytomegalovirus exposure and HLA in healthy donors. The repertoire was sequenced with immunoSEQ multiplex PCR; TCRdb's copy has only in-frame clones and lacks some. The sample shows more than 95,000 clones, more than 85% of them seen only once. Sequenced input: PBMCs. The receptors come from a man aged 18-30 years in good health and CMV-seropositive.

The genes are TRBV4-3 and TRBJ2-1; the match to TRBD2 covers 7 bases. Germline CDR1 is LGHNA and CDR2 is YSLEER. Trimming cost V 4 bases and J 0 bases; bases outside gene matches: 9. The CDR3 is 17 amino acids. The CDR3 DNA reads TGCGCCAGCAGCCCAACTCTTGGGAGGGGCTCCTACAATGAGCAGTTCTTC. Encoded protein: CASSPTLGRGSYNEQFF.

The chain uses TRBV6-1 and TRBJ2-7, with a weak D call TRBD1 (5 bases). CDR1 and CDR2 (germline): MNHNS, SASEGT. The CDR3 extends over 14 amino acids. V lost 3 bases to trimming and J lost 3 bases, with 12 bases between them. CDR3 DNA sequence: TGTGCCAGCAGTGATGCAGGGATTAACTACGAGCAGTACTTC. It specifies CASSDAGINYEQYF.

This chain links TRBV29-1 with TRBJ2-1; TRBD2 matches at 9 bases. CDR3 length: 14 amino acids. Germline CDR1 SQVTM, CDR2 ANQGSEA. J gave up 4 bases and V 6 bases, and 7 bases lay outside the gene matches. CDR3 nucleotide sequence: TGCAGCGTAAAGGGGCTAGCGGGGTACAATGAGCAGTTCTTC. Its translation: CSVKGLAGYNEQFF.

The rearrangement joins TRBV13 to TRBJ1-4; TRBD1 matches at 10 bases. CDR1 and CDR2 from the germline V gene are PRHDT and FYEKMQ (reference sequence). The CDR3 extends over 18 amino acids. J gave up 0 bases and V 3 bases, and 7 bases lay outside the gene matches. Here the CDR3 reads CASSFWTGGFATNEKLFF. CDR3 sequence (DNA): TGTGCCAGCAGCTTCTGGACAGGGGGATTTGCAACTAATGAAAAACTGTTTTTT.

This clone was counted between two and nine times. The genes are TRBV7-9 and TRBJ1-1, with D perhaps matching TRBD1 (5 bases). The CDR3 spans 15 residues. CDR1 SEHNR and CDR2 FQNEAQ come from the germline V gene (reference sequence). V dropped 1 base and J dropped 0 bases, with 9 bases sitting between them. The CDR3 DNA reads as TGTGCCAGCAGCTTAGGCAGGGCTATGAACACTGAAGCTTTCTTT. It codes for CASSLGRAMNTEAFF.

This clone has just a few counts. DNA for the CDR3: TGTGCCAGCAGAACTACAGGGAATCAGCCCCAGCATTTT. It translates to CASRTTGNQPQHF. The genes are TRBV28 and TRBJ1-5; TRBD1 is a possible D gene (6 bases). The CDR3 is 13 residues long. Per germline, CDR1 MDHEN and CDR2 SYDVKM. The ends were cut back, 6 bases at V and 4 bases at J, with 10 bases in the middle.

This clone occurred a few times. The CDR3 region has the DNA TGCGCCAGCAGCCCGGAGGGGACAGGGGGGACTCCCCTCCACTTT. Its translation: CASSPEGTGGTPLHF. V is TRBV5-1 and J is TRBJ1-6; 11 bases line up with TRBD1. The CDR3 loop spans 15 amino acids. With 4 bases clipped from V and 13 bases from J, the junction kept 10 bases outside the gene matches. Germline V CDR1 and CDR2: SGHRS, YFSETQ. Combining the CDR3 with reference TRBV5-1 and TRBJ1-6 gives the whole variable domain KAGVTQTPRYLIKTRGQQVTLSCSPISGHRSVSWYQQTPGQGLQFLFEYFSETQRNKGNFPGRFSGRQFSNSRSEMNVSTLELGDSALYLCASSPEGTGGTPLHFGNGTRLTVT.

This chain uses TRBV27 with TRBJ1-5; TRBD1 is a possible D gene (5 bases). V lost 2 bases to trimming and J lost 2 bases, with 13 bases between them. Germline lookup yields CDR1 MNHEY and CDR2 SMNVEV (reference sequence). This CDR3 comprises 16 residues. CDR3: CASSLGGSPGNQPQHF. CDR3 DNA sequence: TGTGCCAGCAGTTTAGGGGGGAGCCCGGGCAATCAGCCCCAGCATTTT.

This chain joins TRBV2 and TRBJ1-2; D not resolved. The V and J ends lost 7 bases and 0 bases respectively, with 21 bases between them. The CDR3 runs to 17 residues. CDR1 and CDR2 (germline): SNHLY, FYNNEI. CDR3 sequence reads: CASNGLGSDKANYGYTF. In DNA form, the CDR3 reads TGTGCCAGCAACGGACTTGGGTCGGATAAAGCTAACTATGGCTACACCTTC.

This chain joins TRBV6-5 and TRBJ1-2; 8 bases are shared with TRBD1. The length of the CDR3 is 14 residues. After removal of 6 bases from V and 7 bases from J, the junction contained 10 bases not matched to a gene. From germline, CDR1 is MNHEY and CDR2 SVGAGI. The CDR3, as DNA: TGTGCCAGCAGACAGGGGGGAGGCAGAGTTGGCTACACCTTC. Its translation is CASRQGGGRVGYTF.

This rearrangement joins TRBV5-1 to TRBJ1-1; 11 bases match TRBD1. The CDR3 totals 16 residues. Germline trimming cut 1 base from V and 5 bases from J; bases unmatched to any gene: 7. Germline CDR1 reads SGHRS; CDR2 reads YFSETQ. CDR3 protein: CASSLWGTGGGTEAFF. In DNA form, the CDR3 reads TGCGCCAGCAGCTTGTGGGGGACAGGGGGTGGTACTGAAGCTTTCTTT.

This chain links TRBV5-4 with TRBJ2-5, with 9 bases fitting TRBD1. Germline V CDR1 and CDR2: SGHNT, YYREEE (reference sequence). V gave up 3 bases and J gave up 2 bases; unmatched junction bases: 5. There are 15 residues in the CDR3. Written as DNA, the CDR3 is TGTGCCAGCAGCTCCCCGGGACAGGGTCAAGAGACCCAGTACTTC. It codes for CASSSPGQGQETQYF.

This chain links TRBV6-1 with TRBJ2-7; 7 bases match TRBD1. Germline-derived CDR1 and CDR2 are MNHNS and SASEGT. Germline trimming cut 6 bases from V and 5 bases from J; bases unmatched to any gene: 13. The CDR3 is 15 residues long. CDR3 coding DNA: TGTGCCAGCAGCGGGGTGGACAGGTTGGAAAACGAGCAGTACTTC. Translating it yields CASSGVDRLENEQYF.

V usage is TRBV5-4 and J usage is TRBJ2-3; TRBD1 matches 9 bases. V shed 1 base and J 4 bases; nucleotides not matched to a gene: 7. Germline V CDR1 and CDR2: SGHNT, YYREEE (reference sequence). CDR3 length equals 16 residues. The CDR3 bases are TGTGCCAGCAGCTTGTCGGGACAGGGCTTAGCAGATACGCAGTATTTT. It codes for CASSLSGQGLADTQYF.

The chain combines TRBV18 with TRBJ2-7; D remains ambiguous. Germline values: CDR1 KGHSH, CDR2 LQKENI. The CDR3 loop spans 14 amino acids. The ends were cut back, 4 bases at V and 1 base at J, with 11 bases in the middle. DNA of the CDR3: TGTGCCAGCTCACTCAATCGACAATCCTACGAGCAGTACTTC. Its translation: CASSLNRQSYEQYF.

V usage is TRBV28 and J usage is TRBJ2-7; TRBD1 agrees at 11 bases. The CDR3 extends over 15 amino acids. J gave up 3 bases and V 5 bases, and 6 bases lay outside the gene matches. Looked up from germline, CDR1 is MDHEN and CDR2 is SYDVKM. In DNA form, the CDR3 reads TGTGCCAGCAGTCCGGGGACAGGGGGAGGCTACGAGCAGTACTTC. Its translation is CASSPGTGGGYEQYF.

The chain joins TRBV5-1 to TRBJ2-7, with D perhaps TRBD1 (6 bases). The CDR3 is 17 amino acids. Germline CDR1 reads SGHRS; CDR2 reads YFSETQ. V was cut by 4 bases and J by 3 bases, with 23 bases left in between. DNA of the CDR3: TGCGCCAGCAGCCTACCCCCCTCCGGGACAATTAACTACGAGCAGTACTTC. Translating it yields CASSLPPSGTINYEQYF.

The chain carries TRBV30 and TRBJ1-1, with unresolved D. Germline CDR1 is GTSNPN and CDR2 is SVGIG (reference sequence). The CDR3 has 11 amino acids. V lost 5 bases and J 7 bases, leaving 11 bases between the germline ends. The CDR3 coding sequence is TGTGCCTGGGTTTGGAGCCATGAAGCTTTCTTT. It translates to CAWVWSHEAFF.